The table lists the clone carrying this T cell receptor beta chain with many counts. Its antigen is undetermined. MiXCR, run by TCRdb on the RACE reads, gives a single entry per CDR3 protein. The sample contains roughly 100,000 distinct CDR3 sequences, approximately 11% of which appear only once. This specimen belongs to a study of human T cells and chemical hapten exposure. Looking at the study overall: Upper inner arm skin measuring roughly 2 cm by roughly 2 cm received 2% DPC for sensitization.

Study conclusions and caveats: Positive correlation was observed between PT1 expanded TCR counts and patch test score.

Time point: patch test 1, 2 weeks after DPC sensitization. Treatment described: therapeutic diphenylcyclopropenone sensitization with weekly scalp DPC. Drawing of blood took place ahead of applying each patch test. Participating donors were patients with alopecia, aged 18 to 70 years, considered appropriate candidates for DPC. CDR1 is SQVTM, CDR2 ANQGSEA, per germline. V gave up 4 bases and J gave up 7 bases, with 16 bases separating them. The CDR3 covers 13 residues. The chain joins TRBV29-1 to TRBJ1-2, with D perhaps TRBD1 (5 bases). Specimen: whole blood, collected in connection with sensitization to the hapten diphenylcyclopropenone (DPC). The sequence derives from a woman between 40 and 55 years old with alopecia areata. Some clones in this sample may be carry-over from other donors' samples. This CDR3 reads CSVGGALAVGYTF. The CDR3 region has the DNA TGCAGCGTTGGAGGGGCGCTGGCCGTTGGCTACACCTTC.